The 14 T cell receptor beta chains below were found in one sample sequenced in a study of blood T cell repertoires in COVID-19. Sequencing was performed with immunoSEQ multiplex PCR; in TCRdb, only in-frame clones are kept and a portion is missing. This table holds about 480,000 clones, less than 90% found once. The sample consisted of peripheral blood. These receptors were obtained from a woman between 50 and 59 years old with COVID-19, enrolled during active disease.

The gene calls are TRBV10-3 and TRBJ2-7; D perhaps matches TRBD2 (5 bases). Germline values: CDR1 ENHRY, CDR2 SYGVKD. The CDR3 spans 18 residues. Deletions cut 3 bases from V and 5 bases from J, with 26 bases between. The CDR3 is CAISDSRNSRGISNEQYF. The CDR3 bases are TGTGCCATCAGTGACTCGAGGAACTCCCGGGGAATCTCTAACGAGCAGTACTTC.

This clone has only a few counts. The same CDR3 also results from other DNA sequences found in this sample. The chain couples TRBV3-1 (or the pseudogene TRBV3-2) to TRBJ2-7; TRBD2 agrees at 8 bases. The CDR3 is 14 residues long. Germline CDR1 is LGHDT and CDR2 is YNNKEL (reference sequence). Unmatched junction bases numbered 3, after V lost 4 bases and J lost 1 base. CDR3: CASSPSGPSYEQYF. Written as DNA, the CDR3 is TGTGCCAGCAGCCCTAGCGGGCCTTCCTACGAGCAGTACTTC.

The gene calls are TRBV24-1 and TRBJ2-5, with 10 bases that match TRBD2. The CDR3 length is 16 residues. With V trimmed by 5 bases and J by 5 bases, 10 bases remained unmatched. CDR1 and CDR2 (germline): KGHDR, SFDVKD. CDR3 DNA sequence: TGTGCCACCAGTGCGTCTAGCGGGGGCCCGCAGGAGACCCAGTACTTC. It codes for CATSASSGGPQETQYF.

V gene TRBV5-1 combines with J gene TRBJ1-2, with 8 bases fitting TRBD1. The germline gives CDR1 SGHRS, CDR2 YFSETQ. V shed 3 bases and J 2 bases; nucleotides not matched to a gene: 3. The CDR3 length is 14 residues. The CDR3 coding sequence is TGCGCCAGCAGCTGGGGACAGGAGAACTATGGCTACACCTTC. Translating it yields CASSWGQENYGYTF.

This clone was observed a handful of times. The chain combines TRBV2 with TRBJ1-5; D is unresolved. The CDR3 length is 11 residues. Germline loops: CDR1 SNHLY, CDR2 FYNNEI. The V end lost 6 bases, the J end lost 7 bases, and 7 bases lay between the germline ends. The DNA of the CDR3 is TGTGCCAGCAGAGTAAGCCAGCCCCAGCATTTT. Translated, it gives CASRVSQPQHF.

This chain joins TRBV3-1 (or the pseudogene TRBV3-2) and TRBJ1-5; no firm D call. Trimming shortened V by 3 bases and J by 0 bases, and 12 bases separated the two germline ends. The CDR3 sequence is 16 residues long. The germline V gene encodes CDR1 LGHDT and CDR2 YNNKEL (reference sequence). The CDR3 is CASSQGSLYSNQPQHF. The CDR3 nucleotides are TGTGCCAGCAGCCAGGGCAGCCTTTATAGCAATCAGCCCCAGCATTTT.

This clone was detected only a few times. The chain employs TRBV5-6 and TRBJ1-4; tentative D call: TRBD1 (5 bases). CDR1 is SGHDT and CDR2 is YYEEEE in the germline V gene. Trimming stripped 4 bases from V and 1 base from J, with 11 bases between. The CDR3 loop spans 15 amino acids. CDR3 region: CASSLMGGTNEKLFF. CDR3 nucleotide sequence: TGTGCCAGCAGCCTGATGGGGGGAACTAATGAAAAACTGTTTTTT.

The V and J genes are TRBV5-1 and TRBJ2-4, with 7 positions matching TRBD1. Trimming cost V 4 bases and J 0 bases; bases outside gene matches: 4. Germline V gene lookup returns CDR1 SGHRS and CDR2 YFSETQ. The CDR3 has 15 residues. The CDR3 DNA reads TGCGCCAGCAGCCCTTCAGGGGGAGCCAAAAACATTCAGTACTTC. It yields the protein CASSPSGGAKNIQYF.

The chain recombines TRBV20-1 with TRBJ1-1; the D gene is possibly TRBD1 (5 bases). Deletions cut 4 bases from V and 10 bases from J, with 13 bases between. This CDR3 has 11 amino acids. Per the germline V gene, CDR1 is DFQATT and CDR2 is SNEGSKA (reference sequence). CDR3 DNA sequence: TGCAGTGCTAATGCGGGGGTGGGAGCTTTCTTT. It is translated as CSANAGVGAFF.

CDR3: CASSEGQREKLFF. The CDR3 region has the DNA TGTGCCAGCAGCGAGGGACAACGGGAAAAACTGTTTTTT. V usage is TRBV5-4 and J usage is TRBJ1-4; a weak D match, TRBD1 (6 bases). V was cut by 4 bases and J by 8 bases, with 12 bases left in between. The CDR3 extends over 13 amino acids. The germline V gene encodes CDR1 SGHNT and CDR2 YYREEE (reference sequence).

The chain links TRBV11-2 to TRBJ1-1, with a possible D match to TRBD1 (5 bases). V was pared by 3 bases and J by 1 base, with 9 bases between. The CDR3 length is 14 residues. In germline, CDR1 is SGHAT, CDR2 FQNNGV. CDR3: CASSFGHANTEAFF. The CDR3 nucleotides read TGTGCCAGCAGCTTTGGACACGCGAACACTGAAGCTTTCTTT.

The rearrangement uses TRBV7-3 and TRBJ2-1, with 7 bases that match TRBD1. Germline assignment: CDR1 SGHTA and CDR2 FQGTGA. Trimming took 1 base from V and 12 from J; bases not matched to a gene: 21. The CDR3 is made up of 18 amino acids. CDR3 region: CASSLNRPGTDNESRQFF. Written as DNA, the CDR3 is TGTGCCAGCAGCTTAAACCGTCCGGGGACAGACAACGAGAGTCGGCAGTTCTTC.

This chain uses TRBV28 with TRBJ2-3, with D unclear. The CDR3 has 18 residues. CDR1 MDHEN and CDR2 SYDVKM come from the germline V gene. The V end lost 7 bases, the J end lost 0 bases, and 23 bases lay between the germline ends. CDR3 sequence reads: CASTTSEVSRRSTDTQYF. The CDR3 DNA is TGTGCCAGCACCACATCCGAGGTCAGCCGGCGAAGCACAGATACGCAGTATTTT.

V gene TRBV4-2 combines with J gene TRBJ2-3, with D possibly being TRBD1 (6 bases). This CDR3 spans 15 amino acids. The germline V gene encodes CDR1 LGHNA and CDR2 YNFKEQ. Trimming cost V 4 bases and J 0 bases, with 11 bases left between them. CDR3 coding DNA: TGTGCCAGCAGCCCCTCGGGACAAAGCACAGATACGCAGTATTTT. Protein sequence: CASSPSGQSTDTQYF.